The rows below give T cell receptor beta chains drawn from one sample of a study of blood T cell repertoires in COVID-19. Sequencing used immunoSEQ multiplex PCR; TCRdb keeps in-frame clones, though not all of them. The sample lists fewer than 15,000 clones; about four fifths were seen once. What was sequenced was peripheral blood. The source of these receptors is a man aged 50 to 59 with active COVID-19. The CDR3 runs from the conserved cysteine through the conserved F or W. D genes are given only for firm matches. Where a row states a size, it is once, few, many or the class of an expanded clone; other rows omit it.

d_call	j_call	v_call	clone_size	cdr3_aa	cdr3_nt
.	TRBJ1-2	TRBV7-8	.	CASSPREGQGSIYGYTF	TGTGCCAGCAGCCCCCGGGAGGGCCAGGGATCTATCTATGGCTACACCTTC
TRBD1	TRBJ1-2	TRBV5-6	.	CASSWGTDYGYTF	TGTGCCAGCAGCTGGGGGACAGACTATGGCTACACCTTC
TRBD1	TRBJ2-5	TRBV7-2	.	CASSLGAGGPRETQYF	TGTGCCAGCAGCTTAGGGGCAGGGGGCCCCCGCGAGACCCAGTACTTC
TRBD2	TRBJ2-3	TRBV7-9	.	CASSGVTSGSIADTQYF	TGTGCCAGCAGCGGGGTAACTAGCGGGAGTATTGCAGATACGCAGTATTTT
.	TRBJ2-3	TRBV9	.	CASSASRTATTDTQYF	TGTGCCAGCAGCGCCTCCAGGACAGCAACCACAGATACGCAGTATTTT
.	TRBJ1-6	TRBV27	.	CASTQGRHNSPLHF	TGTGCCAGCACCCAGGGAAGACATAATTCACCCCTCCACTTT
TRBD2	TRBJ2-1	TRBV15	.	CATSRGPGTSPEQFF	TGTGCCACCAGCAGAGGCCCCGGGACTAGCCCCGAGCAGTTCTTC
.	TRBJ1-4	TRBV11-2	few	CASSLTGTNEKLFF	TGTGCCAGCAGTCTGACAGGAACTAATGAAAAACTGTTTTTT
.	TRBJ1-1	TRBV7-9	few	CASSLNTGPLNTEAFF	TGTGCCAGCAGCCTAAACACAGGGCCCTTGAACACTGAAGCTTTCTTT
TRBD1	TRBJ1-1	TRBV6-5	.	CASSWGTGNTEAFF	TGTGCCAGCAGTTGGGGGACAGGCAACACTGAAGCTTTCTTT
.	TRBJ2-5	TRBV27	.	CASSFVYYGSDNKRPPRETQYF	TGTGCCAGCAGTTTCGTTTACTACGGGAGCGATAACAAACGCCCCCCCCGGGAGACCCAGTACTTC
.	TRBJ2-7	TRBV4-2	.	CASSQDRGLAYEQYF	TGTGCCAGCAGCCAAGATCGGGGACTCGCCTACGAGCAGTACTTC
TRBD2	TRBJ2-1	TRBV19	few	CASRWRGSRNEQFF	TGTGCCAGTAGGTGGCGGGGGTCTCGCAATGAGCAGTTCTTC
.	TRBJ2-5	TRBV6-5	once	CASRPSRGTQETQYF	TGTGCCAGCAGACCGTCCAGGGGAACGCAAGAGACCCAGTACTTC
.	TRBJ2-7	TRBV29-1	.	CSVVGRGDYEQYF	TGCAGCGTTGTCGGTCGGGGAGACTACGAGCAGTACTTC
.	TRBJ2-6	TRBV29-1	medium-sized	CSVPFGQGANVLTF	TGCAGCGTTCCCTTTGGTCAGGGGGCCAACGTCCTGACTTTC
.	TRBJ1-2	TRBV9	.	CASSTNSYGYTF	TGTGCCAGCAGCACAAACAGCTATGGCTACACCTTC
.	TRBJ2-1	TRBV2	.	CASSETHYDEQFF	TGTGCCAGCAGTGAAACCCACTACGATGAGCAGTTCTTC
.	TRBJ1-5	TRBV19	.	CASMNSGQPQHF	TGTGCCAGTATGAACTCCGGGCAGCCCCAGCATTTT
TRBD1	TRBJ2-7	TRBV27	.	CASSTGQGAGEQYF	TGTGCCAGCAGTACGGGACAGGGGGCGGGCGAGCAGTACTTC
TRBD1	TRBJ1-2	TRBV7-8	.	CASSASGTGGDGYTF	TGTGCCAGCAGCGCTTCCGGGACAGGGGGAGATGGCTACACCTTC
TRBD1	TRBJ2-5	TRBV7-9	.	CASRPTGGQETQYF	TGTGCCAGCAGGCCGACAGGGGGCCAAGAGACCCAGTACTTC
TRBD2	TRBJ2-3	TRBV14	.	CASSHLAGGRTDTQYF	TGTGCCAGCAGCCACCTAGCGGGAGGCCGCACAGATACGCAGTATTTT
.	TRBJ2-7	TRBV5-6	few	CASSSGGSGQTF	TGTGCCAGCAGCTCTGGGGGGTCGGGACAGACTTTC
.	TRBJ2-7	TRBV6-4	.	CASRFTAPLLYEQYF	TGTGCCAGCCGTTTCACAGCCCCCCTCCTCTACGAGCAGTACTTC
.	TRBJ1-3	TRBV27	few	CASSPLTGSRSGNTIYF	TGTGCCAGCAGTCCGTTGACAGGTTCGAGGTCTGGAAACACCATATATTTT
.	TRBJ2-3	TRBV2	.	CASSPPYGVAPDLPTDTQYF	TGTGCCAGCAGCCCCCCGTACGGAGTAGCGCCTGATTTACCGACAGATACGCAGTATTTT
TRBD1	TRBJ1-1	TRBV19	.	CASSAGQGSEAFF	TGTGCCAGTAGTGCGGGACAGGGGTCTGAAGCTTTCTTT
TRBD1	TRBJ2-7	TRBV27	medium-sized	CASSPHRGFYEQYF	TGTGCCAGCAGTCCCCACAGGGGGTTTTACGAGCAGTACTTC
.	TRBJ2-7	TRBV28	few	CASSLLASEQYF	TGTGCCAGCAGTTTATTGGCCTCCGAGCAGTACTTC
TRBD1	TRBJ2-7	TRBV6-1	.	CASSEYFGTGLSYEQYF	TGTGCCAGCAGTGAATATTTCGGGACAGGGCTCTCCTACGAGCAGTACTTC
TRBD2	TRBJ2-5	TRBV7-2	.	CASSPSTSEPNLGTQYF	TGTGCCAGCAGCCCGTCGACTAGCGAGCCCAATTTAGGGACCCAGTACTTC
.	TRBJ2-1	TRBV11-2	.	CASSLQVYEQFF	TGTGCCAGCAGCTTGCAGGTCTATGAGCAGTTCTTC
TRBD1	TRBJ2-3	TRBV19	.	CASSAGQGTHTQYF	TGTGCCAGTAGTGCAGGACAGGGGACCCATACGCAGTATTTT
TRBD1	TRBJ1-1	TRBV7-8	.	CASSFFGTGNEAFF	TGTGCCAGCAGCTTCTTCGGGACAGGGAATGAAGCTTTCTTT
TRBD1	TRBJ1-2	TRBV19	medium-sized	CASSPPNRGPGYTF	TGTGCCAGTAGTCCACCTAACAGGGGACCTGGCTACACCTTC
.	TRBJ2-3	TRBV2	.	CASRNYGPDTQYF	TGTGCCAGCAGGAATTATGGGCCAGATACGCAGTATTTT
.	TRBJ2-6	TRBV5-1	.	CASSVGQGSGANVLTF	TGCGCCAGCAGCGTGGGACAAGGCTCTGGGGCCAACGTCCTGACTTTC
.	TRBJ2-1	TRBV7-9	.	CASSQEGTEHYNEQFF	TGTGCCAGCAGCCAGGAGGGGACAGAACACTACAATGAGCAGTTCTTC
TRBD1	TRBJ2-7	TRBV30	.	CAWSVGQGWYEQYF	TGTGCCTGGAGTGTCGGACAGGGGTGGTACGAGCAGTACTTC
.	TRBJ2-1	TRBV25-1	.	CASSDSYNEQFF	TGTGCCAGCAGTGACAGCTACAATGAGCAGTTCTTC
.	TRBJ2-7	TRBV19	.	CASSLRVITEQYF	TGTGCCAGTAGCTTGCGGGTGATCACCGAGCAGTACTTC
TRBD1	TRBJ2-1	TRBV4-1	.	CASSQVRQGAGEQFF	TGCGCCAGCAGCCAAGTCAGGCAGGGGGCTGGTGAGCAGTTCTTC
TRBD2	TRBJ2-5	TRBV9	.	CASSVEEGGPGETQYF	TGTGCCAGCAGCGTAGAAGAGGGAGGGCCGGGAGAGACCCAGTACTTC
.	TRBJ2-3	TRBV27	medium-sized	CASSSTVEDTQYF	TGTGCCAGCAGTTCGACAGTGGAAGATACGCAGTATTTT
TRBD1	TRBJ2-1	TRBV11-2	.	CASSPQRTGTRSEQFF	TGTGCCAGCAGCCCTCAACGGACAGGGACTCGTAGTGAGCAGTTCTTC
.	TRBJ1-1	TRBV2	.	CARGGATEAFF	TGTGCCAGGGGAGGGGCCACTGAAGCTTTCTTT
TRBD1	TRBJ2-3	TRBV7-6	.	CASSPLGQGNTQYF	TGTGCCAGCAGCCCCCTCGGACAGGGAAATACGCAGTATTTT
.	TRBJ2-5	TRBV18	.	CASSPNSPETQYF	TGTGCCAGCTCACCAAACAGTCCGGAGACCCAGTACTTC
.	TRBJ2-1	TRBV4-1	.	CASSQDRSGINEQFF	TGCGCCAGCAGCCAAGATAGGTCAGGGATCAATGAGCAGTTCTTC
TRBD1	TRBJ1-5	TRBV24-1	.	CATSDATGGIPQHF	TGTGCCACCAGTGATGCTACAGGGGGCATACCCCAGCATTTT